This TCR beta chain derives from a study of T-cell memory formation after mild COVID-19. At the level of the study: The two donors had largely donor-specific TCR clusters.

Notes on the study in general: Specificity for SARS-CoV-2 was not confirmed among the second-wave clones peaking on day 37. Pre-infection memory already had some responding clones, implying cross-reactive memory joined.

The CDR3 is made up of 16 amino acids. Unmatched junction bases numbered 1, after V lost 0 bases and J lost 3 bases. Germline CDR1 and CDR2: LGHNA and YNFKEQ. About this clonotype: Its target is not known.

5'RACE with constant-segment primers built TCRalpha and TCRbeta cDNA libraries with UMIs. From the 5' RACE reads, TCRdb called clonotypes with MiXCR, one entry per CDR3 protein. The data contain under 350,000 distinct CDR3 sequences, roughly 15% of them singletons. The TCR sequence derives from a man younger than 30 who had mild COVID-19 (a few samples of this study predate the infection). Cell type and time point are not known. This rearrangement joins TRBV4-2 to TRBJ2-5, with 13 bases that match TRBD2. Sequencing was carried out using PBMCs or a T cell subset sorted from them (not recorded which). The CDR3 reads CASSQEGTSGEETQYF. The CDR3 region has the DNA TGTGCCAGCAGCCAAGAGGGGACTAGCGGGGAAGAGACCCAGTACTTC.